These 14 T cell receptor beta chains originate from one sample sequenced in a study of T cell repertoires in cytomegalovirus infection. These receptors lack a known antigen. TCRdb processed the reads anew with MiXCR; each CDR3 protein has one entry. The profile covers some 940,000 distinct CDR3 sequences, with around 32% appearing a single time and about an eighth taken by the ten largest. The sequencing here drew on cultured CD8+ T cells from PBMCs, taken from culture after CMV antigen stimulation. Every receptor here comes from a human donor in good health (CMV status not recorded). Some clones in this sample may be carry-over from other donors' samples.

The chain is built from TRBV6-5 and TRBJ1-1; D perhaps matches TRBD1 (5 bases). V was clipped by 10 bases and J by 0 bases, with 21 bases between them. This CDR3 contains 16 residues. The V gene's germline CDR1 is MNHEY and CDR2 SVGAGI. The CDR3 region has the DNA TGTGCCACCACAAGGGGTGGAGGGAGATTGAACACTGAAGCTTTCTTT. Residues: CATTRGGGRLNTEAFF.

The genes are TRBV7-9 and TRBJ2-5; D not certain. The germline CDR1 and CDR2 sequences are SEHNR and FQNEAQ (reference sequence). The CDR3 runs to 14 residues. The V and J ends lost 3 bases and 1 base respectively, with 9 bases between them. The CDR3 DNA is TGTGCCAGCAGCTTCCGCCAGGTCCAAGAGACCCAGTACTTC. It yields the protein CASSFRQVQETQYF.

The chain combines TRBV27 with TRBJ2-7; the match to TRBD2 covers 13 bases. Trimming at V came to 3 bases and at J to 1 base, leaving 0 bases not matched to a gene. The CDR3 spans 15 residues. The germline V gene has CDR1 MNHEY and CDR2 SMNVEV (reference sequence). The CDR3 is CASSLTSGGSYEQYV. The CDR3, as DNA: TGTGCCAGCAGTTTGACTAGCGGGGGGTCCTACGAGCAGTACGTC.

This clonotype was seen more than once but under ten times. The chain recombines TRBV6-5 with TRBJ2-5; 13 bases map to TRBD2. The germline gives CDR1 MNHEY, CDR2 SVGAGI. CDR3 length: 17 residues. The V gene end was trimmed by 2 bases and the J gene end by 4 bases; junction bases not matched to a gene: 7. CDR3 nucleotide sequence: TGTGCCAGCAGTTACACTAGCGGGGGGGCTCGGGGAGAGACCCAGTACTTC. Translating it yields CASSYTSGGARGETQYF.

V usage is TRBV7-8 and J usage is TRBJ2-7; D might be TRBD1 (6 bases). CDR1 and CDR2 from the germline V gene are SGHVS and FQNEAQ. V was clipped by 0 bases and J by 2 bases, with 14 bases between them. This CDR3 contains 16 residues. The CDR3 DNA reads TGTGCCAGCAGCTTAGCTTCAACAGGGAATACCTACGAGCAGTACTTC. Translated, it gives CASSLASTGNTYEQYF.

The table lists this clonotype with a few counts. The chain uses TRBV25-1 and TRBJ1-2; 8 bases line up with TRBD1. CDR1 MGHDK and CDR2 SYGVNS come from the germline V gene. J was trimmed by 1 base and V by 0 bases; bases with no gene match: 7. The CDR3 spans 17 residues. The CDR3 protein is CASSEYFGQGGNYGYTF. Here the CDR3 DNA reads TGTGCCAGCAGTGAATATTTCGGACAGGGCGGTAACTATGGCTACACCTTC.

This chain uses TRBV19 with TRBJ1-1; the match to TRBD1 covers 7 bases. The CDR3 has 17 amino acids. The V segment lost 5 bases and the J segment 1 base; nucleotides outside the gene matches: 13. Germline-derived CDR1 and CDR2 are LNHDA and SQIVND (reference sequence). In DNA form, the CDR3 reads TGTGCCAGTAGTCCCTTATTTACAGGGGAACAGAACACTGAAGCTTTCTTT. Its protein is CASSPLFTGEQNTEAFF.

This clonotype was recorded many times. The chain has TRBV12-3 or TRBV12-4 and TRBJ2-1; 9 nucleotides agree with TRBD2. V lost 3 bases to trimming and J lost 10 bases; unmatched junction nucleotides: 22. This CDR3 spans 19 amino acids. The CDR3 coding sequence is TGTGCCAGCAGTTTCCTCATCCCCTTGGGAGCGGGGGGTGCAGGCGAGCAGTTCTTC. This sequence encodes CASSFLIPLGAGGAGEQFF.

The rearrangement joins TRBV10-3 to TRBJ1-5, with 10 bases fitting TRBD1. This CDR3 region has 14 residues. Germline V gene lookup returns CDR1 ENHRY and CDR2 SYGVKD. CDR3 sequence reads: CAVDDRGLDQPQHF. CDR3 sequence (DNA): TGTGCTGTGGACGACAGGGGGCTGGATCAGCCCCAGCATTTT.

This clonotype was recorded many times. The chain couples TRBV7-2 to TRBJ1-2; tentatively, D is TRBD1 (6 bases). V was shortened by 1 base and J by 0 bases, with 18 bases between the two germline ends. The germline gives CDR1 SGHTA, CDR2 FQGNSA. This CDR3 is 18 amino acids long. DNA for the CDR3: TGTGCCAGCAGCTTAGGTGAAGGGACACTACTCGCTAACTATGGCTACACCTTC. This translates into CASSLGEGTLLANYGYTF.

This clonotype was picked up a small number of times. The CDR3 is CASSSSGWSETQYF. CDR3 bases: TGTGCCAGCAGTTCCTCAGGGTGGTCGGAGACCCAGTACTTC. The chain joins TRBV12-3 or TRBV12-4 to TRBJ2-5, with D possibly TRBD1 on 5 matching bases. The CDR3 is 14 residues long. Trimming left V 4 bases short and J 5 bases short, with 14 bases between.

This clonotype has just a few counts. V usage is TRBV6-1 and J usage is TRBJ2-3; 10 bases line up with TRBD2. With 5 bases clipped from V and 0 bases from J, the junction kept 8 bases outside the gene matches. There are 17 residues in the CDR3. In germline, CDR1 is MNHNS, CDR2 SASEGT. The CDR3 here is CASSYVSGGSSTDTQYF. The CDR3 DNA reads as TGTGCCAGCAGTTATGTTAGCGGGGGGTCTAGCACAGATACGCAGTATTTT.

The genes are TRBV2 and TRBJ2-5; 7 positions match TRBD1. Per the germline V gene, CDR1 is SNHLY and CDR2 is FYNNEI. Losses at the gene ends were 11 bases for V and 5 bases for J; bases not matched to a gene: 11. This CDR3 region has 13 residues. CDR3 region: CASLKGQKETQYF. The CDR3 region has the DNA TGTGCCTCTTTAAAGGGACAGAAGGAGACCCAGTACTTC. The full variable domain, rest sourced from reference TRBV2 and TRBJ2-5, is EPEVTQTPSHQVTQMGQEVILRCVPISNHLYFYWYRQILGQKVEFLVSFYNNEISEKSEIFDDQFSVERPDGSNFTLKIRSTKLEDSAMYFCASLKGQKETQYFGPGTRLLVL.

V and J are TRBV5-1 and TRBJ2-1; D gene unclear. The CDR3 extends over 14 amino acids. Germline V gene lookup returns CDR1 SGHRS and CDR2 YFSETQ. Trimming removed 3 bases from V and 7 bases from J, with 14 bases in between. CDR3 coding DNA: TGCGCCAGCAGCTGGGAAGGGAAGATAAATGAGCAGTTCTTC. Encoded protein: CASSWEGKINEQFF.